These 14 T cell receptor beta chains were all obtained from the same sample, sequenced in a study of T cells after posttransplantation cyclophosphamide. Cyclophosphamide on days +3 and +4 followed busulfan-fludarabine conditioning and a marrow graft. Profiling relied on immunoSEQ multiplex PCR, and the TCRdb table lists in-frame clones only, not all of them. Sampling found 6,500 to 9,000 clones, none seen once. The material sequenced was PBMCs, taken after an allogeneic stem cell transplant with post-transplant cyclophosphamide. These receptors came from a male patient between 25 and 39 years old who received an allogeneic stem cell transplant from an unrelated donor, was CMV-positive, and had acute and chronic GVHD. Some T cells may be the graft donor's.

This clone was seen ten or more times. The chain has TRBV2 and TRBJ2-5; TRBD2 might be the D (6 bases). Per the germline V gene, CDR1 is SNHLY and CDR2 is FYNNEI. With 5 bases removed from V and 7 bases from J, the gap between germline ends came to 17 bases. This CDR3 has 14 amino acids. The CDR3 sequence: CASSNRDLGGTQYF. The CDR3 bases are TGTGCCAGCAGTAACCGGGACTTGGGGGGGACCCAGTACTTC. The full variable domain, with the rest looked up from reference TRBV2 and TRBJ2-5, is EPEVTQTPSHQVTQMGQEVILRCVPISNHLYFYWYRQILGQKVEFLVSFYNNEISEKSEIFDDQFSVERPDGSNFTLKIRSTKLEDSAMYFCASSNRDLGGTQYFGPGTRLLVL.

This clone was recorded at least ten times. V gene TRBV25-1 combines with J gene TRBJ1-2; weak D call: TRBD1 (6 bases). With 3 bases removed from V and 8 bases from J, the gap between germline ends came to 13 bases. From germline, CDR1 is MGHDK and CDR2 SYGVNS. This CDR3 region has 13 residues. The CDR3 reads CASSDLGGRGYTF. In DNA, the CDR3 is TGTGCCAGCAGTGATCTGGGGGGGCGCGGCTACACCTTC.

This clone came up many times. V and J are TRBV7-8 and TRBJ1-4; D is perhaps TRBD1 (6 bases). Trimming cost V 5 bases and J 6 bases, with 13 bases left between them. This CDR3 contains 14 residues. Germline V gene data show CDR1 as SGHVS and CDR2 as FQNEAQ. Here the CDR3 DNA reads TGTGCCAGCAGCATCCTTACAGGGTATGAAAAACTGTTTTTT. Protein: CASSILTGYEKLFF.

This clone has ten or more counts. This chain joins TRBV10-3 and TRBJ1-2, with 7 bases that match TRBD1. The CDR3 covers 13 residues. The V and J ends lost 3 bases and 4 bases, in that order; junction bases with no gene match: 2. Germline V gene lookup returns CDR1 ENHRY and CDR2 SYGVKD. The CDR3 region is CAISDRTGYGYTF. In DNA, the CDR3 is TGTGCCATCAGTGATCGGACAGGCTATGGCTACACCTTC.

This clone was recorded at least ten times. DNA for the CDR3: TGTGCCAGCAGTGGCGGGACTTCCTACGAGCAGTACTTC. Its translation: CASSGGTSYEQYF. The chain couples TRBV6-2 or TRBV6-3 to TRBJ2-7; D may be TRBD2 (6 bases). The CDR3 totals 13 residues. V was clipped by 5 bases and J by 1 base, with 9 bases between them. In germline, CDR1 is MNHEY, CDR2 SVGEGT.

Many counts were recorded for this clone. V gene TRBV6-5 combines with J gene TRBJ1-6; D is ambiguous. CDR1 is MNHEY and CDR2 is SVGAGI in the germline V gene. V lost 0 bases to trimming and J lost 4 bases, with 7 bases between them. The CDR3 has 15 amino acids. Here the CDR3 reads CASSYSTYYNSPLHF. Here the CDR3 DNA reads TGTGCCAGCAGTTACTCGACATATTATAATTCACCCCTCCACTTT.

This clone was seen at least ten times. The DNA of the CDR3 is TGTGCCAGCAGCTTGGGCGGAGATGGCTACACCTTC. Its translation is CASSLGGDGYTF. This chain connects TRBV5-6 to TRBJ1-2, with D hard to call. Trimming pared 0 bases from V and 6 bases from J, leaving 6 bases between. The CDR3 is 12 amino acids. Germline V gives CDR1 SGHDT, CDR2 YYEEEE.

This clone was picked up many times. This chain joins TRBV7-8 and TRBJ2-7; 12 bases line up with TRBD2. The CDR3 runs 14 residues. The trim removed 5 bases at V and 4 bases at J, leaving 3 bases unmatched. Germline CDR1 and CDR2: SGHVS and FQNEAQ. The CDR3 loop reads CASSLGLAGYEQYF. CDR3 nucleotide sequence: TGTGCCAGCAGCCTCGGACTAGCGGGATACGAGCAGTACTTC.

This clone was seen many times. V is TRBV10-3 and J is TRBJ1-2; 10 positions agree with TRBD1. This CDR3 contains 14 residues. The germline V gene encodes CDR1 ENHRY and CDR2 SYGVKD. V was clipped by 2 bases and J by 7 bases; unmatched bases: 4. CDR3 region: CAISEDRGRSGYTF. The CDR3 nucleotides read TGTGCCATCAGTGAGGACAGGGGGCGGAGTGGCTACACCTTC.

This clone appeared many times. The chain joins TRBV11-1 to TRBJ2-1, with D tentatively TRBD2 (6 bases). CDR1 and CDR2 (germline): SGHAT, FQDESV (reference sequence). V gave up 3 bases and J gave up 2 bases, with 11 bases separating them. The CDR3 is 15 residues long. The CDR3 nucleotides read TGTGCCAGCAGCTTTGGGACTCCTCCCTACAATGAGCAGTTCTTC. Its protein product is CASSFGTPPYNEQFF.

This clone was counted ten times or more. The chain uses TRBV7-9 and TRBJ2-5; D gene ambiguous. The CDR3 length is 12 residues. The V end was cut by 3 bases, the J end by 4 bases, with 6 bases between. Germline V gene lookup returns CDR1 SEHNR and CDR2 FQNEAQ (reference sequence). CDR3 DNA sequence: TGTGCCAGCAGCTTGGGCCTAGAGACCCAGTACTTC. Amino acid sequence: CASSLGLETQYF.

This clone occurred many times. The rearrangement joins TRBV19 to TRBJ1-2; the D gene is possibly TRBD1 (6 bases). Trimming pared 4 bases from V and 0 bases from J, leaving 9 bases between. CDR3 length equals 14 residues. CDR1 is LNHDA, CDR2 SQIVND, per germline (reference sequence). CDR3 sequence (DNA): TGTGCCAGTAGTACGGACAGAACTAACTATGGCTACACCTTC. It is translated as CASSTDRTNYGYTF.

Ten or more counts support this clone. This chain links TRBV5-4 with TRBJ1-2, with 7 bases that match TRBD1. The germline gives CDR1 SGHNT, CDR2 YYREEE (reference sequence). The CDR3 has 15 amino acids. The J segment lost 4 bases and the V segment lost 5 bases, leaving 11 bases of the junction unmatched. CDR3 amino acids: CASSNRQGETYGYTF. In nucleotides, the CDR3 is TGTGCCAGCAGTAATCGACAGGGCGAAACCTATGGCTACACCTTC.

This clone occurred many times. This sequence joins TRBV18 and TRBJ2-7; 7 bases are a match to TRBD1. The CDR3 is made up of 13 amino acids. Looked up from germline, CDR1 is KGHSH and CDR2 is LQKENI. After removal of 6 bases from V and 5 bases from J, the junction contained 7 bases not matched to a gene. DNA of the CDR3: TGTGCCAGCTCGGGGACAGCCAACAACGAGCAGTACTTC. It translates to CASSGTANNEQYF.